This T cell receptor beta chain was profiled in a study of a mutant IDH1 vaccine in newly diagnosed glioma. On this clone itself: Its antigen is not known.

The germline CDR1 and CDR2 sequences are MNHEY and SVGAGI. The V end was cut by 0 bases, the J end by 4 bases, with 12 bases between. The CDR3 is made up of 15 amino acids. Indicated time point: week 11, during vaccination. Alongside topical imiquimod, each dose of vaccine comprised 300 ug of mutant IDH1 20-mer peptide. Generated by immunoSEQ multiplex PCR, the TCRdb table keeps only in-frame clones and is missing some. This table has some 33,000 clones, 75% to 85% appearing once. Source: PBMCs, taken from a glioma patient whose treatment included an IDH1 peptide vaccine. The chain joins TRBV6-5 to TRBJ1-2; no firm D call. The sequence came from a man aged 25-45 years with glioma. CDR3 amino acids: CASSYSSLQTYGYTF. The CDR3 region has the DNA TGTGCCAGCAGTTACTCGAGTCTACAGACCTATGGCTACACCTTC.